The clone carrying this T cell receptor beta chain was counted once. Per the germline V gene, CDR1 is SGHDN and CDR2 is FVKESK. The CDR3 spans 13 residues. Trimming took 4 bases from V and 3 from J, leaving 9 bases between them. These data belong to a study of blood T cell repertoires in COVID-19. Study-level information: Samples representing acute and convalescent COVID-19 were sourced from the United States, Italy and Spain. Sources were T cells, B-cell-depleted T cells, or PBMCs; the material itself was cDNA or gDNA.

Participants reported their clinical history, and cohort assignment relied on those reports. In the study's own analysis: Amplifying reference gene primers gave estimates of nucleated cell counts. Repertoires were generated with immunoSEQ multiplex PCR, while TCRdb's copy carries only in-frame clones and drops some. V and J calls and clone size are as listed in that table; D and trimming were resolved from the DNA. Among some 380,000 clones listed, approximately 85% were seen once. The source material was PBMCs or T cells enriched from blood (not recorded which). The chain uses TRBV14 and TRBJ1-1; D may be TRBD1 (5 bases). This receptor was taken from a middle-aged woman with acute COVID-19. The CDR3 loop reads CASSLGLDTEAFF. CDR3 bases: TGTGCCAGCAGCCTGGGACTGGACACTGAAGCTTTCTTT.